This entry lists 18 T cell receptor beta chains sequenced from one sample in a study of cytomegalovirus exposure and HLA in healthy donors (TCRdb year 2017). Libraries were built with the immunoSEQ multiplex PCR assay. For the multiplex PCR, a mixture combining 60 forward primers for TCR Vbeta segments and 13 reverse primers for TCR Jbeta segments was used. This immuneACCESS table, as held by TCRdb, lists in-frame sequences with V and J called but not all clones. Of the missing ones, under half trace to an unresolved V gene in checked studies; the others have no known cause. The sample data list more than 110,000 clones, and 79% of these were observed just once. The top ten clones comprise over 3% of the sample. The sequenced sample was PBMCs. These receptors were collected from a female donor in good health and CMV-seronegative.

The gene calls are TRBV13 and TRBJ1-2; D gene unclear. The germline gives CDR1 PRHDT, CDR2 FYEKMQ (reference sequence). The CDR3 consists of 14 residues. V dropped 4 bases and J dropped 4 bases, with 13 bases sitting between them. The chain's CDR3 is CASSSMTTAYGYTF. In DNA form, the CDR3 reads TGTGCCAGCAGCTCGATGACAACCGCCTATGGCTACACCTTC.

The chain recombines TRBV30 with TRBJ1-4; 11 bases are a match to TRBD1. Germline V gene sequence: CDR1 GTSNPN, CDR2 SVGIG (reference sequence). The length of the CDR3 is 18 residues. Trimming took 4 bases from V and 7 from J; bases not matched to a gene: 17. DNA of the CDR3: TGTGCCTGGACCCCTAACATCGGACAGGGGGCAGGGGGTGAAAAACTGTTTTTT. Residues: CAWTPNIGQGAGGEKLFF. Using reference TRBV30 and TRBJ1-4 for the parts outside the CDR3, the full variable domain is SQTIHQWPATLVQPVGSPLSLECTVEGTSNPNLYWYRQAAGRGLQLLFYSVGIGQISSEVPQNLSASRPQDRQFILSSKKLLLSDSGFYLCAWTPNIGQGAGGEKLFFGSGTQLSVL.

This chain joins TRBV7-9 and TRBJ2-1; no definite D call. The germline CDR1 and CDR2 sequences are SEHNR and FQNEAQ (reference sequence). V lost 5 bases to trimming and J lost 7 bases, with 6 bases between them. CDR3 length equals 11 residues. The CDR3 is CASSPINEQFF. For the CDR3, the DNA is TGTGCCAGCAGCCCCATTAATGAGCAGTTCTTC. Filled out from reference TRBV7-9 and TRBJ2-1, the complete variable domain reads DTGVSQNPRHKITKRGQNVTFRCDPISEHNRLYWYRQTLGQGPEFLTYFQNEAQLEKSRLLSDRFSAERPKGSFSTLEIQRTEQGDSAMYLCASSPINEQFFGPGTRLTVL.

J is TRBJ2-7 and V is TRBV6-5, with 9 nucleotides matching TRBD2. V was clipped by 2 bases and J by 1 base; unmatched bases: 6. This CDR3 comprises 16 residues. Germline CDR1 is MNHEY and CDR2 is SVGAGI. In DNA, the CDR3 is TGTGCCAGCAGTTACGAGGCGGGAGGGGCTTCCTACGAGCAGTACTTC. This translates into CASSYEAGGASYEQYF.

This chain joins TRBV27 and TRBJ2-3, with 8 nucleotides matching TRBD2. J was trimmed by 4 bases and V by 1 base; bases with no gene match: 7. This CDR3 is 16 amino acids long. Germline lookup yields CDR1 MNHEY and CDR2 SMNVEV (reference sequence). The chain's CDR3 is CASSLFAGGVADTQYF. CDR3 coding DNA: TGTGCCAGCAGTTTATTCGCGGGGGGTGTGGCAGATACGCAGTATTTT.

The chain has TRBV11-3 and TRBJ2-1; D uncertain. There are 12 residues in the CDR3. Germline CDR1 reads SGHNT; CDR2 reads YENEEA. Trimming left V 5 bases short and J 8 bases short, with 10 bases between. CDR3 DNA: TGTGCCAGCAGCCCGAACTCTTATGAGCAGTTCTTC. It translates to CASSPNSYEQFF.

CDR3 protein: CASSLGGAGNTIYF. In DNA, the CDR3 is TGCGCCAGCAGCTTGGGGGGGGCTGGAAACACCATATATTTT. The rearrangement uses TRBV5-1 and TRBJ1-3; tentative D call: TRBD1 (5 bases). Looked up from germline, CDR1 is SGHRS and CDR2 is YFSETQ. The CDR3 has 14 residues. Between the trimmed V and J ends, which lost 0 bases and 2 bases, there was a span of 6 bases. Complete variable domain (other parts from reference TRBV5-1 and TRBJ1-3): KAGVTQTPRYLIKTRGQQVTLSCSPISGHRSVSWYQQTPGQGLQFLFEYFSETQRNKGNFPGRFSGRQFSNSRSEMNVSTLELGDSALYLCASSLGGAGNTIYFGEGSWLTVV.

The chain carries TRBV5-6 and TRBJ2-5, with 10 positions matching TRBD2. This CDR3 is built from 16 residues. V shed 1 base and J 5 bases; nucleotides not matched to a gene: 8. Germline values: CDR1 SGHDT, CDR2 YYEEEE. CDR3 coding DNA: TGTGCCAGCAGCTTGATCCTAGCGGGAGAAACGGAGACCCAGTACTTC. It specifies CASSLILAGETETQYF. Based on the CDR3 plus reference TRBV5-6 and TRBJ2-5, the full variable domain is DAGVTQSPTHLIKTRGQQVTLRCSPKSGHDTVSWYQQALGQGPQFIFQYYEEEERQRGNFPDRFSGHQFPNYSSELNVNALLLGDSALYLCASSLILAGETETQYFGPGTRLLVL.

This clone was detected once. The chain is built from TRBV12-5 and TRBJ1-5, with a tentative D call TRBD1 (5 bases). This CDR3 is 16 amino acids long. V was cut by 6 bases and J by 2 bases, with 17 bases left in between. Germline V gene data show CDR1 as LGHNT and CDR2 as FRNRAP. The CDR3 sequence: CASGPQGWLGNQPQHF. The CDR3 DNA sequence: TGTGCTAGTGGACCCCAGGGATGGCTGGGCAATCAGCCCCAGCATTTT.

V is TRBV4-3 and J is TRBJ2-1, with D maybe TRBD2 (6 bases). V was clipped by 0 bases and J by 8 bases, with 11 bases between them. The CDR3 spans 14 residues. CDR1 LGHNA and CDR2 YSLEER come from the germline V gene. DNA of the CDR3: TGCGCCAGCAGCCAAGAGTGGCGGGGCGATGAGCAGTTCTTC. It specifies CASSQEWRGDEQFF.

The chain is built from TRBV14 and TRBJ1-4; TRBD1 matches at 9 bases. This CDR3 has 14 residues. With 9 bases clipped from V and 8 bases from J, the junction kept 10 bases outside the gene matches. Looked up from germline, CDR1 is SGHDN and CDR2 is FVKESK. The CDR3 sequence is CASLQGAIEEKLFF. In DNA form, the CDR3 reads TGTGCCAGTTTACAGGGGGCGATTGAGGAAAAACTGTTTTTT.

The V and J genes are TRBV29-1 and TRBJ1-1; D not certain. Per the germline V gene, CDR1 is SQVTM and CDR2 is ANQGSEA. Trimming pared 6 bases from V and 4 bases from J, leaving 18 bases between. CDR3 length: 14 residues. CDR3 amino acids: CSVAVGGRGTEAFF. In DNA form, the CDR3 reads TGCAGCGTGGCCGTAGGAGGGCGCGGCACTGAAGCTTTCTTT. Variable domain in full (rest from reference TRBV29-1 and TRBJ1-1): SAVISQKPSRDICQRGTSLTIQCQVDSQVTMMFWYRQQPGQSLTLIATANQGSEATYESGFVIDKFPISRPNLTFSTLTVSNMSPEDSSIYLCSVAVGGRGTEAFFGQGTRLTVV.

This clone occurred once. The chain links TRBV10-3 to TRBJ1-3, with no clear D. Per germline, CDR1 ENHRY and CDR2 SYGVKD. Trimming took off 7 bases at V and 0 bases at J, with 10 bases between the two ends. The CDR3 covers 14 residues. CDR3 nucleotide sequence: TGTGCCATCATGAGGGCCTCCTCTGGAAACACCATATATTTT. Translating it yields CAIMRASSGNTIYF.

The rearrangement uses TRBV9 and TRBJ2-5; the match to TRBD1 covers 9 bases. The length of the CDR3 is 14 residues. J lost 5 bases, V lost 4 bases, and 6 bases had no gene match. Germline lookup yields CDR1 SGDLS and CDR2 YYNGEE. CDR3 coding DNA: TGTGCCAGCAGCAAGGGACAGGGTGAGGAGACCCAGTACTTC. It codes for CASSKGQGEETQYF.

The genes are TRBV30 and TRBJ2-1; 13 bases fit TRBD2. The CDR3 spans 18 residues. Germline V gene lookup returns CDR1 GTSNPN and CDR2 SVGIG (reference sequence). Trimming took 1 base from V and 2 from J; bases not matched to a gene: 8. The CDR3, as DNA: TGTGCCTGGAGTGGTCCCAGGACTAGCGGGAGCCCCTACAATGAGCAGTTCTTC. As protein: CAWSGPRTSGSPYNEQFF.

This chain connects TRBV19 to TRBJ2-7, with D maybe TRBD1 (6 bases). V lost 5 bases to trimming and J lost 6 bases, with 11 bases between them. Germline assignment: CDR1 LNHDA and CDR2 SQIVND (reference sequence). This CDR3 region has 12 residues. The CDR3 is CASSPQGGEQYF. The CDR3 bases are TGTGCCAGTAGTCCCCAAGGGGGCGAGCAGTACTTC.

The V gene is TRBV12-2, the J gene TRBJ2-3; the D call of TRBD2 is as the table states it, not checked on the DNA. TRBV12-2 is a listed pseudogene. There are 17 residues in the CDR3. CDR3 sequence: CASRFSIPGTSSDTQYF. As DNA, the CDR3 is TGTGCAAGTCGCTTTTCAATTCCCGGGACTAGCTCAGATACGCAGTATTTT.

V usage is TRBV6-1 and J usage is TRBJ1-5; 10 bases line up with TRBD1. The CDR3 consists of 18 residues. The V segment lost 4 bases and the J segment 5 bases; nucleotides outside the gene matches: 14. Per germline, CDR1 MNHNS and CDR2 SASEGT. The DNA for the CDR3 is TGTGCCAGCAGTGGCAGAGGACCCCGACAGGGGGCAGATCAGCCCCAGCATTTT. Protein sequence: CASSGRGPRQGADQPQHF.